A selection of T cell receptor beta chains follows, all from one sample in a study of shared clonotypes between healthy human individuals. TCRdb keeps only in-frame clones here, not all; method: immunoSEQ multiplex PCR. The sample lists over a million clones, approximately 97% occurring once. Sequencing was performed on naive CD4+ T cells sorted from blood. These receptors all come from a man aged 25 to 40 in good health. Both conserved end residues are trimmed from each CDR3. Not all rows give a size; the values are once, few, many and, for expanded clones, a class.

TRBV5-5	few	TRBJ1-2	ASSLGRDYGYT
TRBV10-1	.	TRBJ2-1	ASSETSGRVDEQF
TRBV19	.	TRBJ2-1	ASSLFASGSSYNEQF
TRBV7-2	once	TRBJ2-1	ASSPRTVYNEQF
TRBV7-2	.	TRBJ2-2	ASSTYVYTGELF
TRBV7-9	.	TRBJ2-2	ASSLSGPTGELF
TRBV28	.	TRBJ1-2	ASSSDRRFYGYT
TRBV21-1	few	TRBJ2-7	ASSKGFEQY
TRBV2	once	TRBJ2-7	ASSEGRYEQY
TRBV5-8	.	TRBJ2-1	ASSSPGQGF
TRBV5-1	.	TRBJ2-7	ASSLDRGSYEQY
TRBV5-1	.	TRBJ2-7	ASSLSGTGGYEQY
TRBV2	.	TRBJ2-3	ASSYRDPRLTDTQY
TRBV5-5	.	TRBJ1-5	ASSPRTGGNQPQH
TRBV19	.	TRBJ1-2	ASSLGRGTYGYT
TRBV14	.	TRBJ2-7	ASSQVTSERSYEQY
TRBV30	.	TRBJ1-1	AWTNGGDTEAF
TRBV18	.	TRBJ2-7	ASSPSRTGETYEQY
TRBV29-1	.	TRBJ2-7	SVGGRRYEQY
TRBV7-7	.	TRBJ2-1	ASSLGLAGPNEQF
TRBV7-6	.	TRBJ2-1	ASSSTGSSYNEQF
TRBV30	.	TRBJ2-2	AWTGGSRTGELF
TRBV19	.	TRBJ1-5	ASNLMRTGGYQPQH
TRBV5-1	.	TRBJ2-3	ASRVLTDTQY
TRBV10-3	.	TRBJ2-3	ATDLAGAADTQY
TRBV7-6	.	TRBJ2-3	ASNPLTGGGTDTQY
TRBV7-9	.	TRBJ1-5	ASSLGTGDARNQPQH